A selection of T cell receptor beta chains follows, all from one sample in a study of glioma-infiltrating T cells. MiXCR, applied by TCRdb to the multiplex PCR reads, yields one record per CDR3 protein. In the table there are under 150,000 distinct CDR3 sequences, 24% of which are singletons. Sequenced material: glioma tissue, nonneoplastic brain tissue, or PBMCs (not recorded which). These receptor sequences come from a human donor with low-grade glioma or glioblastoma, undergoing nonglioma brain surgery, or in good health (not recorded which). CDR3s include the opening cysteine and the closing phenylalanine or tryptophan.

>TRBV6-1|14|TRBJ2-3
CASRQPGKTDTQYF
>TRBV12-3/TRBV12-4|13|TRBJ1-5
CASSSGDRGPQHF
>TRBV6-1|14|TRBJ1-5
CASSRSNGNQPQHF
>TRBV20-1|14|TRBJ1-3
CSANPTGLGDTIYF
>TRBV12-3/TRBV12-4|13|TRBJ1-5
CASSEGLGQPQHF
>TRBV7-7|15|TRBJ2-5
CASRRAGGPFETQYF
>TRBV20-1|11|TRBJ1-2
CSANRDYGYTF
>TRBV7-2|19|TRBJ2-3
CASSLGLGMRGTVGDTQYF
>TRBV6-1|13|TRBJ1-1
CASSYWENTEAFF
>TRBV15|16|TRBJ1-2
CATSRVTGGLGEGYTF
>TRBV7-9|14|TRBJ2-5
CASSLVAGSETQYF
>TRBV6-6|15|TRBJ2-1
CASSYSGGRADEQFF
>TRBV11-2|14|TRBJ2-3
CASSLDRITDTQYF
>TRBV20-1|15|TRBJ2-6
CSAPGQFSGANVLTF
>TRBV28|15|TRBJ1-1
CASSFRTRLNTEAFF
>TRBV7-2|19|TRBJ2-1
CASSPGQGAPGGSYNEQFF
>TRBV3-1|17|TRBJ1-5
CASNPQDVGYGNQPQHF
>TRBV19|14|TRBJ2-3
CASRPSGGTDTQYF
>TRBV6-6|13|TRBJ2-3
CASSYGVPDTQYF
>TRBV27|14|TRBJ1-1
CATSRVGANTEAFF
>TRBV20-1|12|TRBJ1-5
CSAQGFNQPQHF